This TCR beta chain was documented in a study of cytomegalovirus exposure and HLA in healthy donors. Points from the study as a whole: CMV serostatus stood as the only immune exposure information on hand.

As concerns this clone: Its antigen remains unidentified.

CDR3 length: 14 amino acids. Germline values: CDR1 SGHNT, CDR2 YYREEE (reference sequence). Trimming took 3 bases from V and 3 from J; bases not matched to a gene: 3. Researchers ran the PCR with 60 Vbeta and 13 Jbeta primers. Libraries were prepared by immunoSEQ multiplex PCR; TCRdb keeps only in-frame clonotypes and omits some of them. The data hold 200,000 to 250,000 clones, with 70% to 90% observed a single time. The receptor comes from a girl aged 2 to 10 in good health and CMV-seronegative. The chain employs TRBV5-4 and TRBJ1-3; TRBD1 agrees at 7 bases. Input material: PBMCs. The CDR3 is CASSSRGLGNTIYF. CDR3 in DNA: TGTGCCAGCAGCTCTAGGGGGCTTGGAAACACCATATATTTT.